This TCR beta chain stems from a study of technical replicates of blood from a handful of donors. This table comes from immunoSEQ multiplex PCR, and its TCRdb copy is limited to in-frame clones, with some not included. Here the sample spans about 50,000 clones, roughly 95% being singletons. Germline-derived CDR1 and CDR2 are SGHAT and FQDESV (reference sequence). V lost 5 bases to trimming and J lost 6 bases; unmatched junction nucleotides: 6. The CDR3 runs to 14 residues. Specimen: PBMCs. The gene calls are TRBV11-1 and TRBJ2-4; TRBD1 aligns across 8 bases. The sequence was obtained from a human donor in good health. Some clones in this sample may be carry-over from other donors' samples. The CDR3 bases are TGTGCCAGCAGCCATCGGGACAGGACAAACATTCAGTACTTC. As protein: CASSHRDRTNIQYF.